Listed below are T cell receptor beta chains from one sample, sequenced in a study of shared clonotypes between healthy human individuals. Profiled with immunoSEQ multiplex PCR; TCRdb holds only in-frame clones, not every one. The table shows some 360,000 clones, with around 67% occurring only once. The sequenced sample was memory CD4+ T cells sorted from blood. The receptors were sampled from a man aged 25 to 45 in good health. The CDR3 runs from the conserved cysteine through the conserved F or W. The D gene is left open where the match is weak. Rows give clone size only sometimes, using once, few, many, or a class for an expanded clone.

CDR3 DNA: TGTGCCAGCTCCTTGACCAATCAGCCCCAGCATTTT
CDR3 protein: CASSLTNQPQHF
D gene: .
V gene: TRBV18
clone size: once
J gene: TRBJ1-5
CDR3 length: 12

CDR3 DNA: TGTGCCAGCAGTGAAGTAGGTAGCGCTTACTCCTACGAGCAGTACTTC
CDR3 protein: CASSEVGSAYSYEQYF
D gene: .
V gene: TRBV6-1
clone size: .
J gene: TRBJ2-7
CDR3 length: 16

CDR3 DNA: TGCGCCAGCAGTGATGTAGGGGTGGAAGAGACCCAGTACTTC
CDR3 protein: CASSDVGVEETQYF
D gene: .
V gene: TRBV10-2
clone size: .
J gene: TRBJ2-5
CDR3 length: 14

CDR3 DNA: TGTGCCAGCTACGACAGGGGGGGATCCCGTTACTATGGCTACACCTTC
CDR3 protein: CASYDRGGSRYYGYTF
D gene: TRBD1
V gene: TRBV2
clone size: many
J gene: TRBJ1-2
CDR3 length: 16

CDR3 DNA: TGTGCTAGTGGTTTGGTACCGTCCGGCCTAGCGGGAGGGCGGGGCACCGGGGAGCTGTTTTTT
CDR3 protein: CASGLVPSGLAGGRGTGELFF
D gene: TRBD2
V gene: TRBV12-5
clone size: .
J gene: TRBJ2-2
CDR3 length: 21

CDR3 DNA: TGTGCCAGCAGCTTCAACACAGGGGAAGATACGCAGTATTTT
CDR3 protein: CASSFNTGEDTQYF
D gene: TRBD1
V gene: TRBV5-4
clone size: .
J gene: TRBJ2-3
CDR3 length: 14

CDR3 DNA: TGTGCCAGCAGCCGTAAACTTAGGGAGGGCAATGAGCAGTTCTTC
CDR3 protein: CASSRKLREGNEQFF
D gene: TRBD2
V gene: TRBV7-9
clone size: .
J gene: TRBJ2-1
CDR3 length: 15

CDR3 DNA: TGTGCCAGCAGTTATGCCGGGACAGGATCTGTCATCTCTGGAAACACCATATATTTT
CDR3 protein: CASSYAGTGSVISGNTIYF
D gene: TRBD1
V gene: TRBV11-2
clone size: .
J gene: TRBJ1-3
CDR3 length: 19

CDR3 DNA: TGTGCCAGCGGCTCGGACAGGGGGCGCGGTACCTTC
CDR3 protein: CASGSDRGRGTF
D gene: TRBD1
V gene: TRBV7-9
clone size: once
J gene: TRBJ1-2
CDR3 length: 12

CDR3 DNA: TGTGCCACCAGCAGAGCGTCCGGAAACACCATATATTTT
CDR3 protein: CATSRASGNTIYF
D gene: .
V gene: TRBV15
clone size: once
J gene: TRBJ1-3
CDR3 length: 13

CDR3 DNA: TGTGCCAGTAGTCCGACCCGAGGGCTAGCGGGAGGGCCAGGACACGAGCAGTACTTC
CDR3 protein: CASSPTRGLAGGPGHEQYF
D gene: TRBD2
V gene: TRBV19
clone size: .
J gene: TRBJ2-7
CDR3 length: 19

CDR3 DNA: TGTGCCAGCTCACCGGGACCCCAAGAGACCCAGTACTTC
CDR3 protein: CASSPGPQETQYF
D gene: .
V gene: TRBV18
clone size: .
J gene: TRBJ2-5
CDR3 length: 13

CDR3 DNA: TGTGCCAGCAGCCGCCGGGACGGATTCTACGAGCAGTACTTC
CDR3 protein: CASSRRDGFYEQYF
D gene: .
V gene: TRBV5-5
clone size: once
J gene: TRBJ2-7
CDR3 length: 14

CDR3 DNA: TGTGCCAGCAGCGGCGGTCAAAACACCATATATTTT
CDR3 protein: CASSGGQNTIYF
D gene: .
V gene: TRBV25-1
clone size: .
J gene: TRBJ1-3
CDR3 length: 12

CDR3 DNA: TGTGCCAGCAGCTCGGGGGACAGGCCAACAGATACGCAGTATTTT
CDR3 protein: CASSSGDRPTDTQYF
D gene: TRBD1
V gene: TRBV11-2
clone size: .
J gene: TRBJ2-3
CDR3 length: 15

CDR3 DNA: TGTGCCAGCAGCTTAAAATTTGGGAGCCAGGGCGACTATGGCTACACCTTC
CDR3 protein: CASSLKFGSQGDYGYTF
D gene: .
V gene: TRBV7-2
clone size: .
J gene: TRBJ1-2
CDR3 length: 17

CDR3 DNA: TGTGCCAGCAGTGGACAGGAGAACTATGGCTACACCTTC
CDR3 protein: CASSGQENYGYTF
D gene: .
V gene: TRBV2
clone size: many
J gene: TRBJ1-2
CDR3 length: 13

CDR3 DNA: TGTGCCAGTAGTCTACTGACAGGGATGAACACTGAAGCTTTCTTT
CDR3 protein: CASSLLTGMNTEAFF
D gene: TRBD1
V gene: TRBV19
clone size: .
J gene: TRBJ1-1
CDR3 length: 15

CDR3 DNA: TGTGCCAGCAGCATCAGGGGCAATCAGCCCCAGCATTTT
CDR3 protein: CASSIRGNQPQHF
D gene: .
V gene: TRBV7-2
clone size: few
J gene: TRBJ1-5
CDR3 length: 13

CDR3 DNA: TGTGCCAGCAGCGTATTTGCTGGCCTCCAAGAGACCCAGTACTTC
CDR3 protein: CASSVFAGLQETQYF
D gene: .
V gene: TRBV9
clone size: .
J gene: TRBJ2-5
CDR3 length: 15

CDR3 DNA: TGTGCCAGCTCACCACCTGGGGACCGCTCTGGAAACACCATATATTTT
CDR3 protein: CASSPPGDRSGNTIYF
D gene: .
V gene: TRBV18
clone size: once
J gene: TRBJ1-3
CDR3 length: 16

CDR3 DNA: TGTGCCATCAGTGAGCAAGGGGGTGGAGGAGAGACCCAGTACTTC
CDR3 protein: CAISEQGGGGETQYF
D gene: .
V gene: TRBV10-3
clone size: .
J gene: TRBJ2-5
CDR3 length: 15

CDR3 DNA: TGCAGCGTTGTAAGCGGCGGAGGGAAAGATACGCAGTATTTT
CDR3 protein: CSVVSGGGKDTQYF
D gene: .
V gene: TRBV29-1
clone size: .
J gene: TRBJ2-3
CDR3 length: 14

CDR3 DNA: TGTGCCAGCAGCTTAGGGTCAGGGGGCTTTGAGCCCCAGCATTTT
CDR3 protein: CASSLGSGGFEPQHF
D gene: TRBD1
V gene: TRBV7-8
clone size: few
J gene: TRBJ1-5
CDR3 length: 15

CDR3 DNA: TGTGCCAGCAGCTCGACTACCACAGATACGCAGTATTTT
CDR3 protein: CASSSTTTDTQYF
D gene: .
V gene: TRBV5-6
clone size: .
J gene: TRBJ2-3
CDR3 length: 13

CDR3 DNA: TGTGCCAGCAGTGGGGCGGGTATCTATGGCTACACCTTC
CDR3 protein: CASSGAGIYGYTF
D gene: .
V gene: TRBV6-1
clone size: .
J gene: TRBJ1-2
CDR3 length: 13

CDR3 DNA: TGTGCCTGGAGTGCCCGACGGGACAGGGTTAACCACGAGCAGTACTTC
CDR3 protein: CAWSARRDRVNHEQYF
D gene: TRBD1
V gene: TRBV30
clone size: .
J gene: TRBJ2-7
CDR3 length: 16

CDR3 DNA: TGTGCCTGGAGACACGACGGTTACGAGCAGTACTTC
CDR3 protein: CAWRHDGYEQYF
D gene: .
V gene: TRBV30
clone size: .
J gene: TRBJ2-7
CDR3 length: 12

CDR3 DNA: TGTGCCAGTAGTATAGTCGGGGGGCCGGTCAATGAGCAGTTCTTC
CDR3 protein: CASSIVGGPVNEQFF
D gene: .
V gene: TRBV19
clone size: .
J gene: TRBJ2-1
CDR3 length: 15

CDR3 DNA: TGTGCCAGTACAGGGGGGCGCAATCAGCCCCAGCATTTT
CDR3 protein: CASTGGRNQPQHF
D gene: TRBD1
V gene: TRBV19
clone size: few
J gene: TRBJ1-5
CDR3 length: 13

CDR3 DNA: TGTGCCAGCAGTTCTCAGGGAAAAACTGAAGCTTTCTTT
CDR3 protein: CASSSQGKTEAFF
D gene: .
V gene: TRBV27
clone size: many
J gene: TRBJ1-1
CDR3 length: 13

CDR3 DNA: TGTGCCAGCAGACTCACAGGGGTTAGCGAGCAGTACTTC
CDR3 protein: CASRLTGVSEQYF
D gene: TRBD1
V gene: TRBV7-6
clone size: .
J gene: TRBJ2-7
CDR3 length: 13

CDR3 DNA: TGTGCCAGCAGCTATTTAGCGGGAGGGGGGTTTAGGGAGACCCAGTACTTC
CDR3 protein: CASSYLAGGGFRETQYF
D gene: TRBD2
V gene: TRBV5-6
clone size: .
J gene: TRBJ2-5
CDR3 length: 17

CDR3 DNA: TGTGCCAGCAGCCCAGTACAGCGAAACAATGAGCAGTTCTTC
CDR3 protein: CASSPVQRNNEQFF
D gene: .
V gene: TRBV5-4
clone size: .
J gene: TRBJ2-1
CDR3 length: 14

CDR3 DNA: TGTGCCAGCAGTGTTACCTATGGGGCAGAAGAGCAGTACTTC
CDR3 protein: CASSVTYGAEEQYF
D gene: .
V gene: TRBV6-1
clone size: .
J gene: TRBJ2-7
CDR3 length: 14